The 4 T cell receptor beta chains given below trace back to one sample, sequenced in a study of T cell changes during pregnancy in multiple sclerosis. The repertoire was sequenced with immunoSEQ multiplex PCR; TCRdb's copy has only in-frame clones and lacks some. Of over 65,000 clones in the sample, 91% were seen once. This specimen was peripheral blood, taken in the first trimester of pregnancy. The source of these receptors is a female donor with multiple sclerosis, enrolled in a pregnancy study.

In this sample, this clone turned up once. The junction shows a germline mismatch at one end, possibly a read error. The genes are TRBV29-1 and TRBJ1-1; 7 bases map to TRBD1. The germline V gene encodes CDR1 SQVTM and CDR2 ANQGSEA. CDR3 length: 15 residues. The CDR3 sequence: CSGEPGQAGNTEAFF. The CDR3 nucleotides read TGCAGCGGTGAACCTGGACAGGCGGGGAACACTGAAGCTTTCTTT.

Only one count was recorded for this clone. The chain couples TRBV5-6 to TRBJ2-1; weak D call: TRBD2 (6 bases). CDR1 is SGHDT and CDR2 is YYEEEE in the germline V gene. The germline V and J ends were trimmed by 0 bases and 3 bases, with 16 bases remaining between them. CDR3 length: 17 amino acids. CDR3 protein: CASSLEILADRYNEQFF. The CDR3 nucleotides are TGTGCCAGCAGCTTGGAAATACTAGCTGATCGCTACAATGAGCAGTTCTTC.

The genes are TRBV5-1 and TRBJ2-7; 9 bases agree with TRBD1. Trimming removed 4 bases from V and 10 bases from J; junction bases left unmatched: 12. This CDR3 region has 14 residues. CDR1 is SGHRS, CDR2 YFSETQ, per germline. Here the CDR3 DNA reads TGCGCCAGCAGCGACGGACAGGGGTGGCAGTTACAGTACTTC. Its translation: CASSDGQGWQLQYF.

The chain carries TRBV4-1 and TRBJ1-4; D remains ambiguous. The CDR3 is made up of 13 amino acids. Germline loops: CDR1 MGHRA, CDR2 YSYEKL. V dropped 2 bases and J dropped 8 bases, with 9 bases sitting between them. The DNA of the CDR3 is TGCGCCAGCAGCCAACTCTTCGGGGAAAAACTGTTTTTT. The encoded protein is CASSQLFGEKLFF.